This TCR beta chain was recorded in a study of cytomegalovirus exposure and HLA in healthy donors. The CDR3 runs to 13 residues. The ends were cut back, 5 bases at V and 4 bases at J, with 10 bases in the middle. Germline V lookup: CDR1 MRHNA, CDR2 SNTAGT. Details on this clone: No antigen is known for it.

Study results and caveats: Productive status was seen about 87% or about 30% of the time for most TCR beta V segments in an earlier analysis. Immune exposure was documented only through CMV serostatus.

13 Jbeta primers and 60 Vbeta primers were used for the PCR. Assay used: immunoSEQ multiplex PCR; TCRdb lists only in-frame clones, some missing. The sample consists of around 150,000 clones, roughly 80% of them appearing once. The V and J genes are TRBV6-4 and TRBJ2-3, with D maybe TRBD1 (5 bases). The receptor comes from a man aged 25-45 years in good health and CMV-seropositive. Source material: PBMCs. The CDR3 protein is CASSYQGADTQYF. The CDR3 nucleotides are TGTGCCAGCAGTTACCAGGGCGCAGATACGCAGTATTTT.